Given below is one TCR beta chain in context. Its antigen remains unidentified. This sample stems from a study of T cell responses to AZD1222 COVID-19 vaccine. Trimming pared 1 base from V and 0 bases from J, leaving 19 bases between. Per the germline V gene, CDR1 is LGHNA and CDR2 is YNFKEQ. The CDR3 length is 20 residues. Study findings and constraints: Nearly half of unique spike-specific TCRs reportedly avoided B.1.351 and B.1.1.7 mutated regions. Of the AZD1222 recipients, only 5 or 6 were seropositive at baseline.

The protocol was immunoSEQ multiplex PCR, while the TCRdb copy is restricted to in-frame clones and leaves out a portion. The sample has about 93,000 clones; around 92% are singletons. The V and J genes are TRBV4-2 and TRBJ2-6; no clear D gene. This TCR was recovered from an adult in good health. The sample here was peripheral blood, taken on day 0 of MenACWY control vaccination. CDR3 nucleotides: TGTGCCAGCAGCCAAGCGGAAGGGCAGACGAGACTCTCTGGGGCCAACGTCCTGACTTTC. Amino acid sequence: CASSQAEGQTRLSGANVLTF.